Sequencing of this T cell receptor (beta chain) was carried out in a study of beta chain features in type 1 diabetes. General study points: Any HLA effect on TCRB rearrangement was left unresolved by small sub-analyses.

All of the isolated RNA was reverse transcribed, so expressed TCRB transcripts were sequenced. Method: immunoSEQ multiplex PCR; TCRdb's copy keeps in-frame clones and lacks some. The sample shows 900,000 or so clones, roughly 16% of them seen only once. A few counts support this clone. Its target is not known. The CDR3 spans 14 residues. The sample comprised naive CD4+ T cells from blood. This TCR was recovered from a woman under 30 in good health. The chain links TRBV21-1 to TRBJ2-7; the table calls TRBD1, which could not be checked here. TRBV21-1 is a listed pseudogene. The CDR3 bases are TGTGCCAGCATCACAGGACAGGGGGCTACTGAGCAGTACTTC. Its translation: CASITGQGATEQYF.